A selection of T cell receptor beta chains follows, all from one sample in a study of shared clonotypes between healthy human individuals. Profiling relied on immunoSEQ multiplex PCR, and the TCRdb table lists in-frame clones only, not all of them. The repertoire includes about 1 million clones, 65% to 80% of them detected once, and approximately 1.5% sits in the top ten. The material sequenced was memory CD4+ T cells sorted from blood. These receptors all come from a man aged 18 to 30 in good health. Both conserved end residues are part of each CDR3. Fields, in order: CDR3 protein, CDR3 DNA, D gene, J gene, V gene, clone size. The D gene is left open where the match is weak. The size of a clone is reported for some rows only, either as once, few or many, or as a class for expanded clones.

CASSAYFGNTIYF,TGTGCCAGCAGTGCGTACTTCGGAAACACCATATATTTT,-,TRBJ1-3,TRBV25-1,-
CASSLLDSQADTQYF,TGTGCCAGCAGCTTATTAGACTCTCAGGCTGATACGCAGTATTTT,-,TRBJ2-3,TRBV7-9,-
CASSLVAGDYEQYF,TGTGCCAGCAGCTTAGTGGCAGGGGACTACGAGCAGTACTTC,-,TRBJ2-7,TRBV7-2,-
CASSPAGDTAYEQYF,TGTGCCAGCAGCCCCGCGGGGGATACCGCCTACGAGCAGTACTTC,TRBD2,TRBJ2-7,TRBV7-2,few
CASSQQGANYGYTF,TGTGCCAGTAGCCAACAGGGGGCAAACTATGGCTACACCTTC,TRBD1,TRBJ1-2,TRBV19,many
CASSPPSAGTDTQYF,TGTGCCAGCAGCCCCCCGTCCGCGGGAACAGATACGCAGTATTTT,-,TRBJ2-3,TRBV7-2,-
CASSQDGHTGELFF,TGCGCCAGCAGCCAAGATGGGCACACCGGGGAGCTGTTTTTT,-,TRBJ2-2,TRBV4-1,few
CASSSRQGLNSPLHF,TGTGCCAGCAGCTCCAGACAGGGTCTTAATTCACCCCTCCACTTT,TRBD1,TRBJ1-6,TRBV7-6,-
CASTPGDRRRHTEAFF,TGTGCCAGCACCCCTGGGGACAGGAGGCGTCACACTGAAGCTTTCTTT,TRBD1,TRBJ1-1,TRBV28,few
CASSLTDRGIGYTF,TGTGCCAGCAGTTTAACGGACAGGGGGATTGGCTACACCTTC,TRBD1,TRBJ1-2,TRBV28,-
CASSLGTPRGNEQFF,TGCGCCAGCAGCTTGGGGACACCGAGGGGCAATGAGCAGTTCTTC,-,TRBJ2-1,TRBV5-1,few
CASSLGRRGLSSYNEQFF,TGTGCCAGCAGTTTAGGTCGGAGGGGCCTAAGCTCCTACAATGAGCAGTTCTTC,-,TRBJ2-1,TRBV27,-
CASSEANKNTEAFF,TGTGCCAGCAGTGAAGCTAACAAGAACACTGAAGCTTTCTTT,-,TRBJ1-1,TRBV6-1,-
CASSSGRGNQPQHF,TGTGCCAGCAGCTCAGGGAGAGGCAATCAGCCCCAGCATTTT,-,TRBJ1-5,TRBV6-5,-
CAWRGLASEQYF,TGTGCCTGGAGGGGACTAGCATCCGAGCAGTACTTC,TRBD2,TRBJ2-7,TRBV30,-
CASSFPGSTDTQYF,TGTGCCAGCAGCTTCCCGGGGTCCACAGATACGCAGTATTTT,-,TRBJ2-3,TRBV5-4,few
CASSRPQSGYTF,TGTGCCAGCTCACGGCCGCAGAGCGGCTACACCTTC,-,TRBJ1-2,TRBV18,few
CASSESGVTGNTIYF,TGTGCCAGCAGTGAATCGGGGGTGACGGGAAACACCATATATTTT,-,TRBJ1-3,TRBV25-1,-
CASSDPRTGLQETQYF,TGTGCCAGCAGTGACCCAAGGACAGGGCTCCAAGAGACCCAGTACTTC,TRBD1,TRBJ2-5,TRBV6-1,-
CASSAGTGGNEQFF,TGTGCCAGCTCAGCCGGGACAGGGGGCAATGAGCAGTTCTTC,TRBD1,TRBJ2-1,TRBV18,-
CASSLDHSSANYGYTF,TGTGCCAGCAGCTTGGATCACAGCTCAGCTAACTATGGCTACACCTTC,-,TRBJ1-2,TRBV5-4,once
CASSLAWGTETNEKLFF,TGTGCCAGCAGCTTGGCGTGGGGAACTGAGACTAATGAAAAACTGTTTTTT,-,TRBJ1-4,TRBV5-8,-
CASRGSLAGVREQFF,TGTGCCAGCAGGGGGTCACTAGCGGGAGTACGTGAGCAGTTCTTC,TRBD2,TRBJ2-1,TRBV11-2,-
CASSTGVGSSYEQYF,TGTGCCAGCAGCACAGGGGTGGGGAGTTCCTACGAGCAGTACTTC,TRBD1,TRBJ2-7,TRBV5-6,-
CASSPYGGSNTEAFF,TGCGCCAGCAGCCCCTATGGGGGCAGCAACACTGAAGCTTTCTTT,-,TRBJ1-1,TRBV5-1,few